This T cell receptor beta chain was documented in a study of T-cell reconstitution after alpha-beta-depleted transplantation in children. A library of TCRbeta sequences, prepared with unique molecular identifiers, was generated. TCRdb redid the calling of the PCR reads with MiXCR, one entry per CDR3 protein. The sample consists of about 540,000 distinct CDR3 sequences, 15% to 20% of them appearing once. This clonotype showed up just a few times. CDR1 SEHNR and CDR2 FQNEAQ come from the germline V gene (reference sequence). The germline V and J ends were trimmed by 1 base and 11 bases, with 14 bases remaining between them. This CDR3 is built from 13 residues.

The chain links TRBV7-9 to TRBJ1-1, with no clear D. The sample here was PBMCs from the stem cell graft donor, taken from the stem cell graft. This TCR was recovered from a human donor who donated a stem cell graft to a child with acute lymphoblastic leukemia. This CDR3 reads CASSLGSVDPAFF. DNA of the CDR3: TGTGCCAGCAGCTTAGGGTCCGTGGACCCGGCTTTCTTT.